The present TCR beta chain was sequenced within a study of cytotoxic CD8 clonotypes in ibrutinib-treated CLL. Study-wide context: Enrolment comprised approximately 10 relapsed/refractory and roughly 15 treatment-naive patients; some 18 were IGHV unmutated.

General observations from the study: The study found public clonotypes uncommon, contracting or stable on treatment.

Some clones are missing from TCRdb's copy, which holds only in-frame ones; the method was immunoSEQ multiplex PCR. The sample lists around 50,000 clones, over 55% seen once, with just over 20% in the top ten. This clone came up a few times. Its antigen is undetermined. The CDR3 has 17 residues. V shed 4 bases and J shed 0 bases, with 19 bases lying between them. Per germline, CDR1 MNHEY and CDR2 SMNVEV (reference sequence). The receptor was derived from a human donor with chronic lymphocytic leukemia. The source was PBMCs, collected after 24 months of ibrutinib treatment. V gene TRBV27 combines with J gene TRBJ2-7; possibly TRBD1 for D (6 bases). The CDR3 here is CASSWSRGQGLSYEQYF. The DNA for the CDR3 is TGTGCCAGCAGTTGGTCCAGGGGCCAGGGTCTCTCCTACGAGCAGTACTTC.